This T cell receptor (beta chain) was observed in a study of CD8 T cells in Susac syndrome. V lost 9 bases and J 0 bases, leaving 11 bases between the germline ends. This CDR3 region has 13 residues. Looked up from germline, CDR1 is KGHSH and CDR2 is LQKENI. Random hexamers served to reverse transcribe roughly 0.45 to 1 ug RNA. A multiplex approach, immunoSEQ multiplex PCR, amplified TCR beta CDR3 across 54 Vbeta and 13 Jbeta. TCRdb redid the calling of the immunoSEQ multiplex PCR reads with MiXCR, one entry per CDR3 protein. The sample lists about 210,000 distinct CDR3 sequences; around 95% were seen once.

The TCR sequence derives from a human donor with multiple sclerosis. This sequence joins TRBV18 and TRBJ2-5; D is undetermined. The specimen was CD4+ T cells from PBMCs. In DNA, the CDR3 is TGTGCCAGTGTTGGCGGCAACCAAGAGACCCAGTACTTC. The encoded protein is CASVGGNQETQYF.